The clone carrying this TCR beta chain appeared many times. Its antigen is as yet unknown. TCR beta VDJ and CDR3 were profiled, and genomic DNA was the template. TCRdb passed the reads through MiXCR, listing each CDR3 protein once. The sample lists around 500,000 distinct CDR3 sequences, roughly 34% occurring once. CD8+CD57+ cell expansion had been shown by flow cytometry in patients chosen for sequencing. The diagnosis in all patients was severe acquired aplastic anemia. The sample originates from a study of CD8+CD57+ T cells in acquired aplastic anemia. Study-wide findings and caveats: The study identified roughly 29 CD8+ CDR3 sequences shared by patients and controls.

In germline, CDR1 is SNHLY, CDR2 FYNNEI. V lost 4 bases and J lost 4, with 17 bases in between. The CDR3 consists of 15 residues. The sample was sorted CD4+, CD8+, or CD8+CD57+ T cells (not recorded which) from PBMCs. This receptor was taken from a human donor with aplastic anemia. The J gene is TRBJ2-7, the V gene TRBV2, with a weak D call TRBD2 (5 bases). CDR3 DNA sequence: TGTGCCAGCAGTGGAGGGTCAGGAACAGTGTACGAGCAGTACTTC. Encoded protein: CASSGGSGTVYEQYF.